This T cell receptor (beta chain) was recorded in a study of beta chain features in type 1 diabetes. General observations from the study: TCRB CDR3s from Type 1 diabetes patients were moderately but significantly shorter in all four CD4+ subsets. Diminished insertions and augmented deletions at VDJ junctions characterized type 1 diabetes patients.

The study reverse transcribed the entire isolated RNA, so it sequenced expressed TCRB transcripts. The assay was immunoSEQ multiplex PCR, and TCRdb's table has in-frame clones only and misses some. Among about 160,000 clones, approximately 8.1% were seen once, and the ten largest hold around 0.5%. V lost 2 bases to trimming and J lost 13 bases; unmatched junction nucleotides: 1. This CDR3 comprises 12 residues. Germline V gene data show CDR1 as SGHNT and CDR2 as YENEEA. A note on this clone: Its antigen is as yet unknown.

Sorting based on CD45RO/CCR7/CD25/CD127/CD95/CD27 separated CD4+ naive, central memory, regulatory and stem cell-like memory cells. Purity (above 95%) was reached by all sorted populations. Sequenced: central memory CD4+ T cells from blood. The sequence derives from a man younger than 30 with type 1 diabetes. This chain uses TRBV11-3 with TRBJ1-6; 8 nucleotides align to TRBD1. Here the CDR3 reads CASSLHRGPLHF. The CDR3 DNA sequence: TGTGCCAGCAGCTTACACAGGGGGCCCCTCCACTTT.